Below are 12 T cell receptor delta chains sequenced from a single sample in a study of γδ T cells in repeated Plasmodium falciparum infection. Flow sorting of PBMC yielded separate Vgamma9/Vdelta2+ and Vdelta2-negative gammadelta T cell populations for bulk repertoire analysis. TCRdb reprocessed the multiplex PCR reads using CATT. The data contain 70,000 to 95,000 delta-chain clones, more than 1.4% of them singletons. Sequencing was performed on gamma-delta T cells from blood. The receptors here all came from a pool of human donors (malaria-infected and uninfected, not separated).

This clone was seen a handful of times. The TCRdb protein, from a much larger clone, departs from this DNA's translation at residue 3, likely by read error; the protein shown derives from the DNA. The rearrangement links TRDV1 to TRDJ1; D tentatively fits TRDD2 or TRDD3 (9 bases each). The CDR3 has 22 residues. CDR1 TSWWSYY and CDR2 QGS come from the germline V gene. The CDR3 bases are TGTGCTCCTGGGGAGCCCGGCCTTCCTACGTTCTTGGGGGATAGGGGCACCGATAAACTCATCTTT. It codes for CAPGEPGLPTFLGDRGTDKLIF.

This clone occurred many times. This sample includes further DNA sequences coding for the same CDR3. The V gene is TRDV1, the J gene TRDJ1; no clear D. The germline CDR1 and CDR2 sequences are TSWWSYY and QGS. The CDR3 is 14 amino acids. The V gene lost 0 bases and the J gene lost 5 bases, with 10 bases spanning the gap. The CDR3 protein is CALGELALRDKLIF. CDR3 coding DNA: TGTGCTCTTGGGGAACTTGCTCTTCGGGATAAACTCATCTTT.

This clone showed up just a few times. This DNA's translation differs at residue 15 from TCRdb's protein, which comes from a much larger clone; a read error is likely, and the protein shown is translated from the DNA. CDR3 amino acids: CALGELCVLGYTDKPIF. The CDR3 bases are TGTGCTCTTGGGGAACTTTGCGTACTGGGATACACCGATAAACCCATCTTT. The rearrangement links TRDV1 to TRDJ1; the match to TRDD3 covers 7 bases. The CDR3 is 17 residues long. Germline loops: CDR1 TSWWSYY, CDR2 QGS.

This clone has a handful of counts. V usage is TRDV1 and J usage is TRDJ1; 9 bases fit TRDD3. No J gene is reported in TCRdb; it was inferred here by comparing the DNA with germline. V trimming: 7 bases; J trimming: 2 bases; junction bases outside the gene matches: 17. Germline V gene lookup returns CDR1 TSWWSYY and CDR2 QGS. CDR3 size: 18 residues. DNA for the CDR3: TGTGCTCTTGAGCCTTCCTGCGATAAGTGGGGGATAACCGATAAACTCATCTTT. Translating it yields CALEPSCDKWGITDKLIF.

Comment on this clone: TCRdb records a much larger clone's protein for this DNA, with a difference at residue 11 that likely arises from a read error; the protein given is the translation of the DNA. This rearrangement joins TRDV2 to TRDJ1, with 10 bases aligning to TRDD3. The J gene, missing from TCRdb, was assigned here through DNA to germline matching. Germline CDR1 GEAIGNYY, CDR2 EKD. The junction had 9 bases not matched to a gene; V was cut back by 3 bases and J by 3 bases. The CDR3 is 16 residues long. This chain's CDR3 is CACDGLLGDHADKLIF. The CDR3 region has the DNA TGTGCCTGTGACGGTTTACTGGGGGATCACGCCGATAAACTCATCTTT.

This clone was picked up a small number of times. This probably arose from a read error, given a far larger clone one base away. The sample contains more than one DNA sequence encoding this CDR3. J is TRDJ1 and V is TRDV1; 13 positions agree with TRDD3. Trimming removed 3 bases from V and 0 bases from J; junction bases left unmatched: 25. Germline CDR1 and CDR2: TSWWSYY and QGS. CDR3 length: 24 amino acids. The CDR3 sequence is CALGELHFYSVLGDTHVYTDKLIF. CDR3 DNA sequence: TGTGCTCTTGGGGAGCTCCACTTTTATTCTGTACTGGGGGATACGCACGTTTACACCGATAAACTCATCTTT.

Turning to this clone: A read error is likely here: a far larger clone is one base away. This sample includes further DNA sequences coding for the same CDR3. V is TRDV2 and J is TRDJ1, with 9 bases aligning to TRDD3. TCRdb carries no J gene annotation; the J gene was assigned here by matching the DNA with germline. V dropped 3 bases and J dropped 0; count of bases not matched to a gene: 22. Germline V gene sequence: CDR1 GEAIGNYY, CDR2 EKD. The CDR3 length is 21 residues. CDR3 sequence (DNA): TGTGCCTGTGACCCTGTACTAGGGGATACGCGCGTACAATCTTACACCGATAAACTCATCTTT. Its protein is CACDPVLGDTRVQSYTDKLIF.

Remarks on this clone: This DNA's translation differs at residue 4 from TCRdb's protein, which comes from a much larger clone; a read error is likely, and the protein shown is translated from the DNA. The V and J genes are TRDV2 and TRDJ1; 10 bases agree with TRDD3. The J gene, missing from TCRdb, was assigned here through DNA to germline matching. This CDR3 is 16 amino acids long. The germline CDR1 and CDR2 sequences are GEAIGNYY and EKD. CDR3: CACVTVGDTETDKLIF. Written as DNA, the CDR3 is TGTGCCTGTGTCACCGTGGGGGATACTGAGACCGATAAACTCATCTTT.

This clone showed up just a few times. It differs at one base from a far larger clone, so likely a read error. The sample carries other DNA sequences with the same CDR3. This chain joins TRDV1 and TRDJ1; TRDD3 matches at 10 bases. The J gene was not available in TCRdb and was assigned here by matching the DNA to germline segments. Germline trimming cut 2 bases from V and 3 bases from J; bases unmatched to any gene: 33. Germline V gene data show CDR1 as TSWWSYY and CDR2 as QGS. This CDR3 is 25 amino acids long. The DNA of the CDR3 is TGTGCTCTTGGGGAAATGAAGGGCGTCCTGCGTTTCGACTGGGGGATTCGGGGGGACGCCGATAAACTCATCTTT. Amino acids: CALGEMKGVLRFDWGIRGDADKLIF.

This clone was detected a few times. The protein that TCRdb holds for this DNA derives from a much larger clone and differs from the translated DNA at residue 13, which likely indicates a read error; the protein shown here is translated from the DNA. V gene TRDV2 combines with J gene TRDJ1; the match to TRDD3 covers 7 bases. TCRdb supplies no J gene; here it was assigned by aligning the nucleotide sequence to germline. The CDR3 runs 17 residues. Germline V gives CDR1 GEAIGNYY, CDR2 EKD. J was trimmed by 6 bases and V by 0 bases; bases with no gene match: 15. The CDR3 spells CACDTVGEAPRTYKLIF. The CDR3 DNA follows: TGTGCCTGTGACACCGTGGGGGAGGCCCCGAGAACCTATAAACTCATCTTT.

This clone was detected a few times. A far more abundant clone sits one base away, making this likely a read error. Other DNA sequences within the sample encode an identical CDR3. V gene TRDV1 was called; the J gene was not; the table's D call, TRDD3, was not checked against the DNA. The germline CDR1 and CDR2 sequences are TSWWSYY and QGS. The length of the CDR3 is 14 residues. CDR3 in amino acids: CALGEHLGDSVLIF. CDR3 sequence (DNA): TGTGCTCTTGGGGAACACCTGGGGGACTCGGTGCTCATCTTT.

In this sample, this clone turned up a few times. TCRdb's listed protein matches a much larger clone and diverges from this DNA's translation at residue 9, likely through a read error; the protein shown comes from the DNA. Other DNA sequences from this sample encode an identical CDR3 as well. The genes are TRDV1 and TRDJ1, with D perhaps matching TRDD3 (5 bases). The J gene comes from matching the DNA to germline here; TCRdb lacks it. The CDR3 has 22 residues. The germline V gene has CDR1 TSWWSYY and CDR2 QGS. V lost 8 bases, J lost 0 bases, and 37 bases lay in between. CDR3 protein: CALYFPGFSRAGFSHYTDKLIF. The CDR3 DNA follows: TGTGCTCTTTACTTTCCGGGGTTCTCTCGGGCGGGATTCTCTCACTACACCGATAAACTCATCTTT.